The TCR beta chain described here comes from a study of multiple sclerosis patients with progressive multifocal leukoencephalopathy. The assay was run at survey level. Measured with immunoSEQ multiplex PCR; TCRdb has only the in-frame clones, and not every one. The sample shows tens of thousands of clones, 85% to 90% of them seen only once. Broader study findings: Lower normalized Shannon entropy suggested reduced TRB diversity in most PML patients.

A remark on this clone: Antigen specificity is unknown.

The time point is: around 13 months of natalizumab therapy. All patients had prior interferon beta, and all PML patients were female. Losses at the gene ends were 6 bases for V and 7 bases for J; bases not matched to a gene: 13. The germline V gene encodes CDR1 SGHNT and CDR2 YYREEE (reference sequence). The CDR3 length is 15 residues. The rearrangement links TRBV5-4 to TRBJ2-7; 10 bases are shared with TRBD2. The sequence was collected from a human donor with multiple sclerosis. This material consisted of PBMCs, taken from a patient treated with natalizumab. This chain's CDR3 is CASTTYSGGAEEQYF. The CDR3 bases are TGTGCCAGCACGACCTACAGCGGGGGGGCTGAGGAGCAGTACTTC.